This T cell receptor beta chain was recorded in a study of sequential checkpoint blockade in melanoma. Described treatment: randomized to nivolumab then ipilimumab (arm A) or the reverse (arm B). Germline CDR1 and CDR2: MNHNY and SVGAGI (reference sequence). The CDR3 has 14 amino acids. V gave up 6 bases and J gave up 16 bases; unmatched junction bases: 18. Sequencing used immunoSEQ multiplex PCR; TCRdb keeps in-frame clones, though not all of them. The data contain more than 4,000 clones, around 54% of them singletons. This TCR derives from a human donor with melanoma. Sequenced material: CD8+ T cells sorted from blood (inferred from file names), taken from a patient given nivolumab and ipilimumab in sequence. The rearrangement links TRBV6-6 to TRBJ2-4, with TRBD2 matching 7 bases. The CDR3, as DNA: TGTGCCAGCAGCGAGTCAAAGCGGGGCTACCAAATTTACTTC. Residues: CASSESKRGYQIYF.